This T cell receptor (beta chain) was identified in a study of regulatory T cells in long-lasting Graves disease listed by TCRdb under 2021. A note on the overall study: Newly diagnosed Graves' disease patients had taken antithyroid drugs for less than 3 months. The study was registered as a clinical trial and conducted in China. Persistent Graves' disease patients were compared with newly diagnosed Graves' disease patients by peripheral blood TCR sequencing and RNA sequencing. A total of roughly 33 samples were covered by TCR sequencing, comprising around 13 persistent and around 20 newly diagnosed Graves' disease patients.

Paper-wide results and their limitations: Persistent disease showed preferential use of TRBV28, TRBJ1-2 and TRBJ2-5, whereas newly diagnosed disease favored TRBV20-1 and TRBJ2-1. The authors noted that the small sample size was a limitation that may lower accuracy. Sequencing and analysis were restricted to the TCR beta chain. Lower TCR Shannon entropy and fewer highly expanded clones were observed in persistent Graves' disease patients than in newly diagnosed patients, which suggested clonal expansion. The study examined only peripheral blood because the primary lesion, thyroid tissue, could not be accessed. Patients with persistent disease shared more public clonotypes (about 2,500) than newly diagnosed patients did (966).

The time point label here, explained by the study, means: newly diagnosed GD, antithyroid drugs for less than 3 months. For both TCR sequencing and RNA sequencing, RNA was extracted from PBMCs using TRIzol. Graves' disease was diagnosed according to American Thyroid Association guidelines. The patients came from an endocrinology department in Xi'an, China. Each patient gave approximately 9.7 milliliters of peripheral blood, collected in an EDTA anticoagulant tube. Ficoll Paque Plus density gradient separation was used to isolate PBMCs, and no further T cell sorting was done. An Agilent 2100 Bioanalyzer and agarose gel were used to check RNA quality, and a NanoDrop 2000 was used to measure RNA concentration. The receptor library was made with multiplex PCR. The listed sequencing device is Illumina HiSeq 4000. To build TCR beta libraries, CDR3 regions were amplified by Arm-PCR using iRepertoire HTBI primers. Before sequencing, the PCR products went through gel purification. In the paper's pipeline: Gene usage analysis of CDR3 amino acid clonotypes relied on the approximately 68 TRBV and 14 TRBJ segments identified across samples. COPE and FqMerger were used to merge the filtered high-quality paired reads into contigs. Contigs were aligned with BLAST to IMGT TRBV, TRBD and TRBJ reference genes, and CDR3 was defined per IMGT. Any clonotype with a frequency above 0.1% was counted as a highly expanded clone. Shannon entropy served as the measure of repertoire diversity, while the Gini coefficient captured V-J evenness. A clonotype found in more than one individual was treated as public. TCRdb passed the public sequencing reads through fastp at Q25 and MiXCR, retaining productive beta sequences. Each CDR3 protein appears once, grouped with its most common genes and DNA. These V and J calls originate from TCRdb's pipeline instead of the authors' own analysis. Within this sample are a few hundred thousand distinct CDR3 sequences, with about 19% of them counted one time only. The top ten hold approximately 14% of the sample.

In its sample, this clonotype was seen many times. Its antigen is currently not known. No base-level quality is on record; no much larger clone is a single base apart. CDR1 and CDR2 (LGHDT, YNNKEL) derive from the germline V gene (reference sequence). Trimming takes 8 bases off V and 3 bases off J; junction bases not matched to a gene: 13. The CDR3 holds 16 amino acids from the cysteine to the phenylalanine. Of all the DNA, just the CDR3 is kept, 48 bases in frame from base 1. The rearranged chain carries TRBV3-1 and TRBJ2-3; TRBD2 aligns with 8 central bases. This TCR derives from a female donor with Graves disease. This specimen was peripheral blood mononuclear cells (PBMCs), taken at new diagnosis, from a patient treated with antithyroid drugs. The CDR3 protein sequence reads: CASSGVAGRGTDTQYF. Read as DNA, the sequence is TGTGCCAGCTCCGGGGTAGCGGGGAGGGGTACAGATACGCAGTATTTT.